Below are 31 T cell receptor beta chains sequenced from a single sample in a study of cytomegalovirus exposure and HLA in healthy donors. Generated by immunoSEQ multiplex PCR, the TCRdb table keeps only in-frame clones and is missing some. Among approximately 150,000 clones listed, around 86% were seen once. The sequenced sample was PBMCs. Receptors were obtained from a young man in good health and CMV-seropositive.

This chain links TRBV5-4 with TRBJ2-7; 8 bases agree with TRBD2. The CDR3 sequence is 15 residues long. Germline V gene data show CDR1 as SGHNT and CDR2 as YYREEE (reference sequence). J gave up 0 bases and V 4 bases, and 6 bases lay outside the gene matches. This CDR3 reads CASSPLADSSYEQYF. CDR3 in DNA: TGTGCCAGCAGCCCACTAGCGGACAGCTCCTACGAGCAGTACTTC.

The chain combines TRBV27 with TRBJ1-1, with 8 bases that match TRBD1. The CDR3 sequence is 13 residues long. V gave up 6 bases and J gave up 8 bases; unmatched junction bases: 8. CDR1 is MNHEY, CDR2 SMNVEV, per germline (reference sequence). CDR3 region: CASRSQGVGEAFF. The CDR3, as DNA: TGTGCCAGCAGGTCACAGGGGGTGGGGGAAGCTTTCTTT.

The V call is TRBV10-3, the J call TRBJ2-2; D perhaps matches TRBD2 (6 bases). CDR3 size: 15 residues. The germline V and J ends were trimmed by 8 bases and 1 base, with 14 bases remaining between them. Germline V lookup: CDR1 ENHRY, CDR2 SYGVKD. The CDR3 is CAISISGRNTGELFF. Here the CDR3 DNA reads TGTGCCATCTCAATATCCGGGAGGAACACCGGGGAGCTGTTTTTT.

CDR3 sequence reads: CASSYSSGADTQYF. The CDR3, as DNA: TGTGCCAGCAGTTACTCCTCCGGAGCAGATACGCAGTATTTT. V is TRBV6-5 and J is TRBJ2-3; D remains unclear. In germline, CDR1 is MNHEY, CDR2 SVGAGI. V was cut by 0 bases and J by 4 bases, with 8 bases left in between. The CDR3 totals 14 residues.

The genes are TRBV19 and TRBJ2-3; 14 bases fit TRBD2. CDR1 and CDR2 from the germline V gene are LNHDA and SQIVND (reference sequence). The CDR3 is 15 residues long. J was trimmed by 3 bases and V by 8 bases; bases with no gene match: 4. The CDR3 nucleotides read TGTGCCAGTTCCGGGACTAGCGGGAGAACAGATACGCAGTATTTT. It is translated as CASSGTSGRTDTQYF.

The chain carries TRBV29-1 and TRBJ2-5, with a weak D call TRBD1 (6 bases). The CDR3 length is 14 residues. CDR1 is SQVTM and CDR2 is ANQGSEA in the germline V gene. Trimming removed 7 bases from V and 2 bases from J, with 17 bases in between. CDR3 amino acids: CSAARQDPQETQYF. The CDR3 nucleotides are TGCAGCGCCGCCCGACAGGATCCGCAAGAGACCCAGTACTTC.

This chain links TRBV9 with TRBJ2-7, with 9 bases that match TRBD1. CDR3 length: 14 residues. V lost 0 bases, J lost 2 bases, and 0 bases stayed unmatched. Germline CDR1 SGDLS, CDR2 YYNGEE. The DNA of the CDR3 is TGTGCCAGCAGCGTAGACAGGGGGCCCTACGAGCAGTACTTC. This gives the protein CASSVDRGPYEQYF.

The gene calls are TRBV9 and TRBJ2-7; 8 bases are shared with TRBD2. CDR3 size: 14 residues. After removal of 3 bases from V and 4 bases from J, the junction contained 6 bases not matched to a gene. Germline assignment: CDR1 SGDLS and CDR2 YYNGEE. The CDR3 region is CASSGTSRGYEQYF. In nucleotides, the CDR3 is TGTGCCAGCAGCGGGACTAGCCGGGGTTACGAGCAGTACTTC.

The V and J genes are TRBV9 and TRBJ2-5; TRBD2 matches at 7 bases. V lost 3 bases, J lost 8 bases, and 1 base stayed unmatched. The CDR3 spans 11 residues. The germline CDR1 and CDR2 sequences are SGDLS and YYNGEE. The CDR3 sequence is CASSAGGTQYF. CDR3 nucleotide sequence: TGTGCCAGCAGCGCGGGAGGAACCCAGTACTTC.

The rearrangement uses TRBV9 and TRBJ2-7, with 8 nucleotides matching TRBD2. J gave up 6 bases and V 0 bases, and 26 bases lay outside the gene matches. CDR1 is SGDLS and CDR2 is YYNGEE in the germline V gene. The CDR3 runs 21 residues. The CDR3: CASSVVGSVAGRNSGFGEQYF. CDR3 nucleotides: TGTGCCAGCAGCGTAGTTGGTTCGGTAGCGGGAAGGAATAGTGGGTTCGGCGAGCAGTACTTC.

The chain recombines TRBV4-3 with TRBJ1-2, with no clear D. Germline lookup yields CDR1 LGHNA and CDR2 YSLEER. Trimming pared 0 bases from V and 3 bases from J, leaving 5 bases between. CDR3 size: 13 residues. The CDR3 region is CASSQERDYGYTF. For the CDR3, the DNA is TGCGCCAGCAGCCAAGAGAGGGACTATGGCTACACCTTC.

The V gene is TRBV18, the J gene TRBJ1-4, with 8 bases lining up with TRBD1. The CDR3 is 16 residues long. Germline CDR1 and CDR2: KGHSH and LQKENI. After removal of 2 bases from V and 7 bases from J, the junction contained 9 bases not matched to a gene. The CDR3 reads CASSPMQGAQGEKLFF. The CDR3 nucleotides read TGTGCCAGCTCACCAATGCAGGGGGCGCAAGGTGAAAAACTGTTTTTT.

The V and J genes are TRBV9 and TRBJ2-3; TRBD2 matches at 9 bases. The CDR3 length is 14 residues. Unmatched junction bases numbered 2, after V lost 2 bases and J lost 4 bases. Germline CDR1 is SGDLS and CDR2 is YYNGEE. The chain's CDR3 is CASSVIAGADTQYF. In DNA, the CDR3 is TGTGCCAGCAGCGTCATAGCGGGAGCAGATACGCAGTATTTT.

This clone was picked up one time. The rearrangement joins TRBV5-1 to TRBJ2-2, with 10 bases lining up with TRBD2. Germline-derived CDR1 and CDR2 are SGHRS and YFSETQ. V shed 4 bases and J 6 bases; nucleotides not matched to a gene: 6. The CDR3 runs to 15 residues. CDR3: CASSLLAGGAGELFF. In nucleotides, the CDR3 is TGCGCCAGCAGCCTATTAGCGGGAGGAGCCGGGGAGCTGTTTTTT.

The table lists this clone with a count of one. V and J are TRBV10-3 and TRBJ2-3; 14 nucleotides agree with TRBD2. CDR3 length: 16 amino acids. The germline CDR1 and CDR2 sequences are ENHRY and SYGVKD. The ends lost 6 bases at V and 8 bases at J; junction bases unmatched: 10. In DNA form, the CDR3 reads TGTGCCATCAGGGAGACTAGCGGGGGGGCCCGAGGTACGCAGTATTTT. Residues: CAIRETSGGARGTQYF.

This sequence joins TRBV5-1 and TRBJ2-3, with 9 bases fitting TRBD2. The CDR3 has 16 residues. The V gene's germline CDR1 is SGHRS and CDR2 YFSETQ. V lost 0 bases, J lost 0 bases, and 2 bases stayed unmatched. The CDR3 nucleotides read TGCGCCAGCAGCTTGGGGACTAGCGCTAGCACAGATACGCAGTATTTT. It yields the protein CASSLGTSASTDTQYF. The full variable domain, rest sourced from reference TRBV5-1 and TRBJ2-3, is KAGVTQTPRYLIKTRGQQVTLSCSPISGHRSVSWYQQTPGQGLQFLFEYFSETQRNKGNFPGRFSGRQFSNSRSEMNVSTLELGDSALYLCASSLGTSASTDTQYFGPGTRLTVL.

V usage is TRBV7-2 and J usage is TRBJ1-2, with 7 bases fitting TRBD1. V trimming: 5 bases; J trimming: 5 bases; junction bases outside the gene matches: 8. From germline, CDR1 is SGHTA and CDR2 FQGNSA. This CDR3 has 14 residues. The CDR3 sequence is CASSEGGSTYGYTF. For the CDR3, the DNA is TGTGCCAGCAGCGAAGGGGGCTCGACTTATGGCTACACCTTC. Drawing the rest from reference TRBV7-2 and TRBJ1-2, the complete variable domain is GAGVSQSPSNKVTEKGKDVELRCDPISGHTALYWYRQSLGQGLEFLIYFQGNSAPDKSGLPSDRFSAERTGGSVSTLTIQRTQQEDSAVYLCASSEGGSTYGYTFGSGTRLTVV.

V gene TRBV29-1 combines with J gene TRBJ2-1; 7 bases are a match to TRBD2. V was pared by 0 bases and J by 4 bases, with 12 bases of the junction left unmatched. There are 17 residues in the CDR3. Germline V lookup: CDR1 SQVTM, CDR2 ANQGSEA. The CDR3, as DNA: TGCAGCGTTGAAGATCCGCGGGGGATAACATTTTACAATGAGCAGTTCTTC. Protein product: CSVEDPRGITFYNEQFF.

This chain links TRBV5-1 with TRBJ2-1; the match to TRBD2 covers 9 bases. The V and J ends lost 4 bases and 8 bases, in that order; junction bases with no gene match: 7. This CDR3 has 14 residues. Germline CDR1 and CDR2: SGHRS and YFSETQ. Written as DNA, the CDR3 is TGCGCCAGCAGCCCCGTTGTAGCGGGGGATGAGCAGTTCTTC. It codes for CASSPVVAGDEQFF.

The chain couples TRBV15 to TRBJ2-3, with 9 positions matching TRBD2. CDR3 size: 15 residues. V was pared by 3 bases and J by 5 bases, with 6 bases of the junction left unmatched. Germline V lookup: CDR1 LNHNV, CDR2 YYDKDF (reference sequence). The CDR3 region is CATSRRLADVDTQYF. The CDR3 coding sequence is TGTGCCACCAGCAGGAGACTAGCGGATGTAGATACGCAGTATTTT.

This clone was detected once. V gene TRBV29-1 combines with J gene TRBJ1-4; D might be TRBD1 (5 bases). This CDR3 is 13 amino acids long. The V and J ends lost 6 bases and 6 bases respectively, with 14 bases between them. Germline assignment: CDR1 SQVTM and CDR2 ANQGSEA. The CDR3 here is CSVHRSPDEKLFF. CDR3 bases: TGCAGCGTCCACAGGAGCCCCGATGAAAAACTGTTTTTT.

The chain recombines TRBV6-1 with TRBJ2-4, with D maybe TRBD2 (5 bases). The V end lost 5 bases, the J end lost 6 bases, and 14 bases lay between the germline ends. The CDR3 sequence is 14 residues long. Germline V gives CDR1 MNHNS, CDR2 SASEGT. CDR3 DNA sequence: TGTGCCAGCAGTATGAGCGGTGGGGTAAACATTCAGTACTTC. As protein: CASSMSGGVNIQYF.

The chain is built from TRBV10-2 and TRBJ2-5; D might be TRBD2 (5 bases). In germline, CDR1 is WSHSY, CDR2 SAAADI. This CDR3 comprises 13 residues. Trimming stripped 6 bases from V and 4 bases from J, with 12 bases between. The CDR3 loop reads CASRLGGGETQYF. The DNA for the CDR3 is TGCGCCAGCAGGCTGGGTGGAGGAGAGACCCAGTACTTC.

The chain couples TRBV4-2 to TRBJ2-1; possible D gene TRBD1, 6 bases. Germline CDR1 is LGHNA and CDR2 is YNFKEQ. The CDR3 is 14 residues long. V was cut by 1 base and J by 5 bases, with 9 bases left in between. As DNA, the CDR3 is TGTGCCAGCAGCCAAGGCCCAGGGGACAATGAGCAGTTCTTC. The encoded protein is CASSQGPGDNEQFF.

The rearrangement joins TRBV7-9 to TRBJ2-7; 12 bases match TRBD2. Germline CDR1 is SEHNR and CDR2 is FQNEAQ (reference sequence). Germline trimming cut 5 bases from V and 6 bases from J; bases unmatched to any gene: 8. The CDR3 has 15 amino acids. The CDR3 DNA sequence: TGTGCCAGCAGCCACACTAGCGGGAGGATCGGCGAGCAGTACTTC. It specifies CASSHTSGRIGEQYF.

The rearrangement links TRBV29-1 to TRBJ1-2; tentative D call: TRBD1 (5 bases). The germline CDR1 and CDR2 sequences are SQVTM and ANQGSEA. The CDR3 runs 14 residues. V shed 4 bases and J shed 0 bases, with 12 bases lying between them. The DNA of the CDR3 is TGCAGCGTTGGGGTGGGGCAGCCTAACTATGGCTACACCTTC. Translating it yields CSVGVGQPNYGYTF.

The chain carries TRBV4-1 and TRBJ1-1; no firm D call. The CDR3 extends over 14 amino acids. The germline gives CDR1 MGHRA, CDR2 YSYEKL. Between the trimmed V and J ends, which lost 2 bases and 4 bases, there was a span of 11 bases. In DNA form, the CDR3 reads TGCGCCAGCAGCCAATTATTCGCGGGCACTGAAGCTTTCTTT. This codes for CASSQLFAGTEAFF.

The chain has TRBV27 and TRBJ2-7; TRBD1 might be the D (6 bases). This CDR3 is built from 12 residues. Germline values: CDR1 MNHEY, CDR2 SMNVEV (reference sequence). V was clipped by 6 bases and J by 1 base, with 7 bases between them. The CDR3 DNA follows: TGTGCCAGCAGGGGGGCATCCTACGAGCAGTACTTC. Amino acids: CASRGASYEQYF.

The genes are TRBV2 and TRBJ1-6; a weak D match, TRBD1 (5 bases). The V end was cut by 6 bases, the J end by 8 bases, with 14 bases between. The germline V gene encodes CDR1 SNHLY and CDR2 FYNNEI. The CDR3 spans 14 residues. The CDR3 region is CASRGEGLYSPLHF. The CDR3, as DNA: TGTGCCAGCAGGGGGGAGGGTCTCTATTCACCCCTCCACTTT.

This chain uses TRBV7-2 with TRBJ2-2; the D gene is possibly TRBD1 (6 bases). V was shortened by 5 bases and J by 5 bases, with 12 bases between the two germline ends. Germline V lookup: CDR1 SGHTA, CDR2 FQGNSA. The CDR3 loop spans 14 amino acids. CDR3 DNA sequence: TGTGCCAGCAGCGCAGGGACACTGACCGGGGAGCTGTTTTTT. Its translation: CASSAGTLTGELFF.

The V call is TRBV7-3, the J call TRBJ2-7; D is unclear. CDR1 SGHTA and CDR2 FQGTGA come from the germline V gene. The CDR3 loop spans 13 amino acids. V lost 0 bases to trimming and J lost 5 bases, with 8 bases between them. In DNA form, the CDR3 reads TGTGCCAGCAGCTTAACTCCTCAGGACGAGCAGTACTTC. Its translation is CASSLTPQDEQYF.